The TCR beta chain under discussion was sequenced for a study of blood T cell repertoires in COVID-19. Study background: Collection of acute and convalescent COVID-19 samples took place in the United States, Italy and Spain. In each case, the material was cDNA or gDNA derived from T cells, B-cell-depleted T cells, or PBMCs.

The germline V gene encodes CDR1 SEHNR and CDR2 FQNEAQ (reference sequence). There are 12 residues in the CDR3. The germline V and J ends were trimmed by 5 bases and 7 bases, with 8 bases remaining between them. In the original analysis: Estimation of nucleated cell counts relied on the amplification of reference gene primers. TCRdb keeps only in-frame clones here, not all; method: immunoSEQ multiplex PCR. V and J calls and clone size are as listed in that table; D and trimming were resolved from the DNA. Of approximately 230,000 clones in the sample, roughly 84% were seen once. This chain links TRBV7-9 with TRBJ2-2, with D unresolved. The sample consisted of peripheral blood. The receptor's source is a man aged 30-40 years with active or convalescent COVID-19. The CDR3 DNA reads TGTGCCAGCAGCCAAATAGTCGGGGAGCTGTTTTTT. It yields the protein CASSQIVGELFF.